Listed below are T cell receptor beta chains from one sample, sequenced in a study of blood T cell repertoires in COVID-19. Generated by immunoSEQ multiplex PCR, the TCRdb table keeps only in-frame clones and is missing some. The sample lists a few hundred thousand clones, around four fifths occurring once. The source material was peripheral blood. The receptors shown here come from a woman between 45 and 60 years old with acute or convalescent COVID-19. The CDR3 runs from the conserved cysteine through the conserved F or W. Size tells how often a clone was seen (once, few, many) or the class of an expanded clone, and some rows leave it out.

TRBJ1-4 TRBV6-1 - CASSDRGTNEKLFF
TRBJ1-5 TRBV27 - CASSHLQGGNQPQHF
TRBJ2-3 TRBV6-5 - CASSSSGGTDTQYF
TRBJ1-1 TRBV5-1 - CASRPGAATEAFF
TRBJ1-2 TRBV19 - CASSMEGQVNYGYTF
TRBJ2-3 TRBV12-3/TRBV12-4 - CASGQGHTDTQYF
TRBJ1-3 TRBV9 - CASSVDGGLSGNTIYF
TRBJ2-3 TRBV5-4 - CASSIQGTDTQYF
TRBJ2-2 TRBV4-2 - CASSSRGLAANTGELFF
TRBJ1-1 TRBV5-5 - CASSSVLGGTEAFF
TRBJ1-3 TRBV10-3 - CAINPGEGENTIYF
TRBJ2-4 TRBV29-1 - CSVDRGANIQYF
TRBJ2-3 TRBV6-1 - CASSDWTGQYTDTQYF
TRBJ2-4 TRBV21-1 - CASRQRVQRRIAKNIQYF
TRBJ2-5 TRBV5-1 - CASSPLFQSGETQYF
TRBJ2-5 TRBV9 - CASSVGGVQETQYF
TRBJ1-5 TRBV19 - CASRAPIQGLNQPQHF
TRBJ1-5 TRBV28 - CASSLAGSTIYQPQHF
TRBJ2-7 TRBV10-2 - CASSDRGLSYEQYF
TRBJ2-3 TRBV30 - CAWTIKGGDTQYF
TRBJ1-2 TRBV4-2 - CASSQETGNGYTF
TRBJ2-5 TRBV2 once CASSGGAGALQETQYF
TRBJ1-2 TRBV29-1 - CSVEPQDRVYGYTF
TRBJ1-5 TRBV4-1 - CASSQVRGRSGNQPQHF
TRBJ1-2 TRBV7-2 - CASSLAGDRGLGYTF
TRBJ2-2 TRBV12-1 - CASSSPRTSGRGFANTGELFF
TRBJ1-2 TRBV18 - CASSPISGQSYGYTF
TRBJ2-1 TRBV6-2/TRBV6-3 few CASSYSRKGKREGNEQFF
TRBJ2-3 TRBV7-8 - CASSLLAGQGSADTQYF
TRBJ2-3 TRBV14 - CASSLPSESPDTQYF
TRBJ1-2 TRBV28 - CASRGREGGYGYTF
TRBJ2-2 TRBV11-2 - CASSSTSGQGRTGELFF
TRBJ1-6 TRBV7-8 - CASSLEGDSPLHF
TRBJ1-4 TRBV3-1/TRBV3-2 once CASSQGSEKLFF
TRBJ2-2 TRBV27 - CASSPGQGRASGELFF
TRBJ1-5 TRBV5-5 many CASSLVGSGQPQHF
TRBJ2-7 TRBV5-1 - CASSPGGRGRDEQYF
TRBJ2-5 TRBV2 once CASSVGTSPETQYF
TRBJ1-3 TRBV5-4 - CASSPDLSGNTIYF
TRBJ2-5 TRBV4-1 - CASSQTGTSQETQYF
TRBJ1-2 TRBV29-1 - CSVERQLLGYTF
TRBJ1-5 TRBV6-4 once CASSDVGRGHSNQPQHF
TRBJ2-5 TRBV6-6 - CASSSLLVTETQYF